This entry concerns a single T cell receptor beta chain. Its specificity is not known. The protocol was immunoSEQ multiplex PCR, while the TCRdb copy is restricted to in-frame clones and leaves out a portion. The data contain about 72,000 clones, around 87% of them singletons. This specimen comes from a study of OX40 agonist ivuxolimab in advanced cancers. The overall study: Ivuxolimab, an agonist antibody against OX40 (CD134), was given to patients. Three patients got partial responses; one had hepatocellular carcinoma and two had cutaneous melanoma. Overall study findings and caveats: No determination was made of the antigen specificity of the expanded peripheral T cells. In the 0.1-3.0 mg/kg groups, partial responders showed among the lowest expansion.

Trimming took 5 bases from V and 4 from J; bases not matched to a gene: 9. Looked up from germline, CDR1 is SGHDN and CDR2 is FVKESK. The CDR3 runs 15 residues. Here the sequenced sample was CD4+ or CD8+ T cells sorted from blood, taken in a trial of the OX40 agonist ivuxolimab. This receptor was taken from an adult with an advanced solid tumor such as melanoma, head and neck, liver or kidney cancer. The V and J genes are TRBV14 and TRBJ2-5, with 8 bases aligning to TRBD1. The DNA of the CDR3 is TGTGCCAGCAGCTCCCGGACAGGGCGTCGAGAGACCCAGTACTTC. Residues: CASSSRTGRRETQYF.